The rows below give T cell receptor beta chains drawn from one sample of a study of shared T cell receptors in the human thymus. Assay: immunoSEQ multiplex PCR; the TCRdb copy retains only in-frame clones and omits some. The table includes approximately 400,000 clones, 95% detected once. Sample: thymocytes. The receptors come from a human donor. Both conserved end residues are part of each CDR3. Fields, in order: CDR3 protein, J gene, V gene.

CASSLGVGGRVQETQYF,TRBJ2-5,TRBV5-6
CASSPPRLASNTGELFF,TRBJ2-2,TRBV18
CASSLPPTGRNAYEQYF,TRBJ2-7,TRBV28
CASSLGTGIQETQYF,TRBJ2-5,TRBV4-1
CAWSVWPNGYTF,TRBJ1-2,TRBV30
CASSITASGSGANTGELFF,TRBJ2-2,TRBV19
CSVGWLGGLAGEGYNEQFF,TRBJ2-1,TRBV29-1
CATKGGGQGFPQGQFF,TRBJ2-1,TRBV25-1
CSVEWQSVDGRGETQYF,TRBJ2-3,TRBV29-1
CASNIASYGEQYF,TRBJ2-7,TRBV10-2
CASSFRLLRHRDRVGGPSGYTF,TRBJ1-2,TRBV28
CASSDRDITEAFF,TRBJ1-1,TRBV6-5
CASSIVPSNEQYF,TRBJ2-7,TRBV19
CASNPRGGNTGELFF,TRBJ2-2,TRBV9
CASSLSSGQDHGYTF,TRBJ1-2,TRBV27
CASRSGEYEQYF,TRBJ2-7,TRBV28
CASSQVFSKAGSYEQYF,TRBJ2-7,TRBV14
CASSAMLGMCTEAFF,TRBJ1-1,TRBV28
CASSQLKPGLADESGGTDTQYF,TRBJ2-3,TRBV4-1
CASRRGGFQETQYF,TRBJ2-5,TRBV2
CASSFRTGGEKLFF,TRBJ1-4,TRBV5-5
CASSYRGSEKLFF,TRBJ1-4,TRBV6-5
CASSPPPGQGGYYGYTF,TRBJ1-2,TRBV19
CASITTGTEAFF,TRBJ1-1,TRBV7-9
CASSSYRAGDTEAFF,TRBJ1-1,TRBV27
CASSLPGRGLGYTF,TRBJ1-2,TRBV11-1
CASSSLDSKENTEAFF,TRBJ1-1,TRBV6-5
CASICSRPNTEAFF,TRBJ1-1,TRBV28
CASSQGGRGQGARETQYF,TRBJ2-5,TRBV4-2
CASSLQGTGTKNIQYF,TRBJ2-4,TRBV7-2
CASSPRDRDTEAFF,TRBJ1-1,TRBV27
CASSESLGDQETQYF,TRBJ2-5,TRBV6-1
CASRRQGRETQYF,TRBJ2-5,TRBV27
CAWSVPQVPGPYEQYF,TRBJ2-7,TRBV30
CASSQSGGSSGGGTDTQYF,TRBJ2-3,TRBV4-3
CASSRDRGLGYTF,TRBJ1-2,TRBV19
CASRNLDRDRAYNEQFF,TRBJ2-1,TRBV28
CATGSKIETQYF,TRBJ2-5,TRBV28
CAPSGLAKNIQYF,TRBJ2-4,TRBV10-3
CASSFAGQGIWNSNQPQHF,TRBJ1-5,TRBV28
CASSCVIGTSGRGAKNIQYF,TRBJ2-4,TRBV5-4
CASSGEQGASGNTIYF,TRBJ1-3,TRBV12-5
CASSPPRGTSGRAPYEQYF,TRBJ2-7,TRBV19
CASSPISMRSRQGSREQYF,TRBJ2-7,TRBV18
CASSYQQSGPSGNTIYF,TRBJ1-3,TRBV6-7
CASSALGLAGAGPYNEQFF,TRBJ2-1,TRBV7-3
CASTLVLAGERREQYF,TRBJ2-7,TRBV28
CASSTLLAAAYEQYF,TRBJ2-7,TRBV27
CASSYTGAQSETQYF,TRBJ2-3,TRBV6-9
CASSLYAPTPHYGYTF,TRBJ1-2,TRBV7-9
CASSVRAEGTYEQYF,TRBJ2-7,TRBV9
CASSQARTGSGYGYTF,TRBJ1-2,TRBV4-2
CASSLDPGGTYNEQFF,TRBJ2-1,TRBV11-2
CASSLEDTPVRYNEQFF,TRBJ2-1,TRBV5-8